Following are 5 T cell receptor beta chains from one sample sequenced in a study of T cell repertoires in cytomegalovirus infection. MiXCR, run by TCRdb on the reads, gives a single entry per CDR3 protein. This table has 290,000 or so distinct CDR3 sequences, over 20% appearing once. The sample was PBMCs. The receptor set was obtained from a human donor in good health (CMV status not recorded). Some clones in this sample may be carry-over from other donors' samples.

The chain has TRBV2 and TRBJ1-5, with D possibly TRBD1 on 6 matching bases. The V gene's germline CDR1 is SNHLY and CDR2 FYNNEI. Trimming removed 4 bases from V and 1 base from J, with 11 bases in between. The CDR3 sequence is 15 residues long. CDR3 protein: CASSVEGVSNQPQHF. DNA of the CDR3: TGTGCCAGCAGTGTCGAGGGGGTGAGCAATCAGCCCCAGCATTTT.

This clonotype came up a few times. Because the CDR3 is missing its conserved closing phenylalanine or tryptophan, this is likely a read error. The limits of the CDR3 on the DNA are not certain, so only TCRdb's listed CDR3 is given. The chain carries TRBV12-3 or TRBV12-4 and TRBJ2-3; the D call of TRBD1 is as the table states it, not checked on the DNA. The CDR3 has 15 residues if both end residues are counted. CDR3 residues: CASSLQGPELNSFMI.

The genes are TRBV7-3 and TRBJ2-3; D call uncertain. CDR1 SGHTA and CDR2 FQGTGA come from the germline V gene. V dropped 0 bases and J dropped 6 bases, with 10 bases sitting between them. This CDR3 is 14 amino acids long. CDR3 residues: CASSLTGDADTQYF. CDR3 nucleotide sequence: TGTGCCAGCAGCTTAACAGGCGATGCGGATACGCAGTATTTT.

This chain uses TRBV29-1 with TRBJ2-1, with a possible D match to TRBD2 (6 bases). This CDR3 has 13 amino acids. V gave up 3 bases and J gave up 5 bases, with 11 bases separating them. Per the germline V gene, CDR1 is SQVTM and CDR2 is ANQGSEA. Written as DNA, the CDR3 is TGCAGCGTTGATGTGGGACTCCACAATGAGCAGTTCTTC. It encodes CSVDVGLHNEQFF.

In its sample, this clonotype was seen a few times. The chain is built from TRBV18 and TRBJ2-5, with D possibly matching TRBD1 (6 bases). Trimming removed 0 bases at V and 1 base at J, with 9 bases between. The CDR3 loop spans 15 amino acids. The germline CDR1 and CDR2 sequences are KGHSH and LQKENI. CDR3 protein: CASSPPNRAQETQYF. In DNA, the CDR3 is TGTGCCAGCTCACCACCGAACAGGGCCCAAGAGACCCAGTACTTC.